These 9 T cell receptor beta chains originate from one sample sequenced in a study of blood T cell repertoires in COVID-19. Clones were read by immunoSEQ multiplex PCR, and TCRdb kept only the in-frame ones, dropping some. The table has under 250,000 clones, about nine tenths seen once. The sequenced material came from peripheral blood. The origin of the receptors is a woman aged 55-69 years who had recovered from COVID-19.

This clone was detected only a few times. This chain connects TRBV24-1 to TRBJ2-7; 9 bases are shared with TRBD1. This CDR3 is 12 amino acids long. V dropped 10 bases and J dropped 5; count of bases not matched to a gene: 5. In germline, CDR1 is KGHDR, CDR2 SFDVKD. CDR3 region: CATGQGTHEQYF. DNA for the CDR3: TGTGCCACGGGACAGGGCACCCACGAGCAGTACTTC.

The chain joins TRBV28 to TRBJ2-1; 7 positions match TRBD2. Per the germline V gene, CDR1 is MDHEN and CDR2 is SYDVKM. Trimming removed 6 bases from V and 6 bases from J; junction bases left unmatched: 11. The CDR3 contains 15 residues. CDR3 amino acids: CASRSGRDYINEQFF. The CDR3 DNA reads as TGTGCCAGCAGATCAGGCCGGGACTACATCAATGAGCAGTTCTTC.

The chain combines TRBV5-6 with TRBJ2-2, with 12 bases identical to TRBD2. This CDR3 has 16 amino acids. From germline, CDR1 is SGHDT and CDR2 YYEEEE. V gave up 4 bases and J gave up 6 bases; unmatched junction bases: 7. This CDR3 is CASSRLTSGGSGELFF. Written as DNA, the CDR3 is TGTGCCAGCAGCCGGCTAACTAGCGGGGGGTCCGGGGAGCTGTTTTTT. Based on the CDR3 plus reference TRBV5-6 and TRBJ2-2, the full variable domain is DAGVTQSPTHLIKTRGQQVTLRCSPKSGHDTVSWYQQALGQGPQFIFQYYEEEERQRGNFPDRFSGHQFPNYSSELNVNALLLGDSALYLCASSRLTSGGSGELFFGEGSRLTVL.

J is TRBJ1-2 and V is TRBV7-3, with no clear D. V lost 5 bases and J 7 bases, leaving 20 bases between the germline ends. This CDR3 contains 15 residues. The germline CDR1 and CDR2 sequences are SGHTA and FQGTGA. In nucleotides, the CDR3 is TGTGCCAGCAGCCCGCGCTATGATGATTCTTCTGGCTACACCTTC. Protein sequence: CASSPRYDDSSGYTF.

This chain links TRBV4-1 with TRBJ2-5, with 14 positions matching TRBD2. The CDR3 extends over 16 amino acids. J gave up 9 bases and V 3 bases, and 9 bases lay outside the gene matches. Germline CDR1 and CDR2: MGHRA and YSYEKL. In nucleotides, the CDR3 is TGCGCCAGCAGCCAGAGACTAGCGGGGGGGAGGCTGGCCCAGTACTTC. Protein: CASSQRLAGGRLAQYF.

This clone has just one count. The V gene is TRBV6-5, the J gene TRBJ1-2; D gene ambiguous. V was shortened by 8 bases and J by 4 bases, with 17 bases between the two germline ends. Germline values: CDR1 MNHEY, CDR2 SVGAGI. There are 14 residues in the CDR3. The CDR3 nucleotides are TGTGCCAGCCACGGGAGTAGAACCTCCTATGGCTACACCTTC. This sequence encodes CASHGSRTSYGYTF.

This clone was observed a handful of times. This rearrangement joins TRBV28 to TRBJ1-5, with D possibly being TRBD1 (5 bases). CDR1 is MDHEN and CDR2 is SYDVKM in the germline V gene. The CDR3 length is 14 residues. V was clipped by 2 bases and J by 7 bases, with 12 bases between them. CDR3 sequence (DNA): TGTGCCAGCAGTTTACTGAACCGGGGGCAGCCCCAGCATTTT. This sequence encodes CASSLLNRGQPQHF.

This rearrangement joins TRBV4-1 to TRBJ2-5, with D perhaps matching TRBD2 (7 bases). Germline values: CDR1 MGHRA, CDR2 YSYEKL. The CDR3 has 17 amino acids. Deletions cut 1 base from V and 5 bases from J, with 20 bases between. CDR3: CASSQVIPGGAQETQYF. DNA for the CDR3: TGCGCCAGCAGCCAAGTTATTCCTGGGGGGGCCCAGGAGACCCAGTACTTC.

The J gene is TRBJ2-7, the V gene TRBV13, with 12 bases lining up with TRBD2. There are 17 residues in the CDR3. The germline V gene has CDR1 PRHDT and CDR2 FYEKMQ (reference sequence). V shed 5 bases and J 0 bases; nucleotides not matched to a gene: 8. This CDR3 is CASSTATSGGTSYEQYF. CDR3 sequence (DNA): TGTGCCAGCAGCACCGCAACTAGCGGGGGGACCTCCTACGAGCAGTACTTC.